This T cell receptor beta chain emerged from a study of CD8+CD57+ T cells in acquired aplastic anemia. Notes on the study in general: Patients and controls turned out to have approximately 29 CD8+ CDR3 sequences in common.

The use of genomic DNA as template underpinned the TCR beta VDJ and CDR3 profiling. Via MiXCR, TCRdb re-called the reads, giving one row per CDR3 protein. The table lists over 150,000 distinct CDR3 sequences, around 50% of them singletons. Per the germline V gene, CDR1 is LNHNV and CDR2 is YYDKDF (reference sequence). The junction had 8 bases not matched to a gene; V was cut back by 0 bases and J by 11 bases. The CDR3 covers 15 residues. The authors sequenced patients whose flow cytometry had shown CD8+CD57+ cell expansion. Severe acquired aplastic anemia was present in all patients. None of the patients had been given any therapy when their blood was sampled. In the case of this clonotype: The antigen is undetermined.

The clonotype was recovered from a human donor with aplastic anemia. The material sequenced was sorted CD4+, CD8+, or CD8+CD57+ T cells (not recorded which) from PBMCs. The rearrangement links TRBV15 to TRBJ1-5; TRBD1 agrees at 9 bases. CDR3 protein: CATSRETGGVETQHF. DNA for the CDR3: TGTGCCACCAGCAGAGAAACAGGGGGCGTGGAGACCCAGCATTTT.